This T cell receptor (beta chain) appears in the sequencing data of a study of blood T cell repertoires in COVID-19. Study-wide context: Nucleic acid was either cDNA or gDNA, and it came from T cells, B-cell-depleted T cells, or PBMCs.

The method was immunoSEQ multiplex PCR; TCRdb's version includes in-frame clones alone and lacks a portion of them. The sample holds about 200,000 clones, around 80% seen once. This clone was found a few times. Germline V gives CDR1 MNHEY, CDR2 SVGAGI. V trimming: 6 bases; J trimming: 10 bases; junction bases outside the gene matches: 13. This CDR3 has 14 residues. The sequence derives from a human donor in a cohort sampled during active COVID-19. Specimen: peripheral blood. V usage is TRBV6-5 and J usage is TRBJ1-1; 8 bases fit TRBD1. The CDR3 loop reads CASRGPTGEVGAFF. The CDR3 coding sequence is TGTGCCAGCAGGGGACCGACAGGGGAGGTTGGAGCTTTCTTT.